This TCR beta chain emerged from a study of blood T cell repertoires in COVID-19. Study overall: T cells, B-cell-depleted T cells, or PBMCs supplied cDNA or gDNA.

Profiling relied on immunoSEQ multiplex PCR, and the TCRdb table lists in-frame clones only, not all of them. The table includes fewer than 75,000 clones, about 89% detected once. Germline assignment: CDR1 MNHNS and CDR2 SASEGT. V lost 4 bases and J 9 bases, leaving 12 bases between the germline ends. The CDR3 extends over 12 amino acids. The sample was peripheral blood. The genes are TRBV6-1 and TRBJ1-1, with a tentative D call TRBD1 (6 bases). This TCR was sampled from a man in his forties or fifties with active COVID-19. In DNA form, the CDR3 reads TGTGCCAGCAGTGCCATAACAGGGCAAGCTTTCTTT. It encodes CASSAITGQAFF.